This paragraph reports one T cell receptor (beta chain). Its antigen is not identified. The sample is drawn from a study of T cells expressing NK-cell markers. The overall study: TCR beta repertoires came from sorted CD3+CD56+NKG2C+, CD3+CD56+NKG2C- and CD3+CD56-NKG2C+ T cells. Seven donors tested HCMV-seropositive and one tested seronegative among the eight sequenced.

Study-wide points: Four donors showed these clonotypes also leading the CD3+CD56-NKG2C+ fraction.

This CDR3 is built from 14 residues. In germline, CDR1 is SGHRS, CDR2 YFSETQ. TCR beta cDNA was generated via 5'RACE template switching incorporating UMIs. TCRdb re-called the 5' RACE reads and shows each CDR3 protein once, DNA omitted. Here the sample table reports 300,000 to 500,000 distinct CDR3 sequences. Specimen: blood T cells: a sorted CD56 or NKG2C T cell subset, CD4+ or CD8+ T cells, or bulk PBMC T cells (not recorded which). The receptor's source is a woman aged 45-59 years in good health. The chain is built from TRBV5-1 and TRBJ2-1; checking the TCRdb D call of TRBD2 is not possible without DNA. CDR3: CASSPPTRSVEQFF.